This T cell receptor beta chain originates from a study of blood T cell repertoires in COVID-19. Background on the study: The United States, Italy and Spain were the sources of the acute and convalescent COVID-19 samples. PBMCs, B-cell-depleted T cells, or T cells were the source of the cDNA or gDNA that made up the material.

Trimming stripped 4 bases from V and 7 bases from J, with 20 bases between. The CDR3 runs 15 residues. Germline CDR1 reads SGHDT; CDR2 reads YYEEEE. It was during active infection that Seattle patients were enrolled and then longitudinally followed. Original processing notes: Counts of nucleated cells, estimated from reference gene primer amplification, were obtained. Libraries were prepared by immunoSEQ multiplex PCR; TCRdb keeps only in-frame clonotypes and omits some of them. V and J calls and clone size are copied from that table; D and trimming were computed from the DNA. The sample includes around 260,000 clones, 90% to 95% of them seen just once.

The gene calls are TRBV5-6 and TRBJ1-2, with D possibly being TRBD1 (5 bases). The sequence was obtained from a woman aged 25 to 45 with COVID-19, enrolled during active disease. The specimen was peripheral blood. In nucleotides, the CDR3 is TGTGCCAGCAGCCTTGGAGCGCAGGGAAGGACTGGCTACACCTTC. This translates into CASSLGAQGRTGYTF. Based on the CDR3 plus reference TRBV5-6 and TRBJ1-2, the full variable domain is DAGVTQSPTHLIKTRGQQVTLRCSPKSGHDTVSWYQQALGQGPQFIFQYYEEEERQRGNFPDRFSGHQFPNYSSELNVNALLLGDSALYLCASSLGAQGRTGYTFGSGTRLTVV.